This TCR beta chain was identified during a study of T-cell reconstitution after alpha-beta-depleted transplantation in children. This clonotype has a count of ten or more. The authors prepared the TCRbeta library with unique molecular identifiers. MiXCR, applied by TCRdb to the PCR reads, yields one record per CDR3 protein. This sample has some 640,000 distinct CDR3 sequences; around a sixth occur once, and the top ten carry 1.1%. CDR3 size: 13 residues. The germline V and J ends were trimmed by 6 bases and 8 bases, with 16 bases remaining between them. The germline CDR1 and CDR2 sequences are SQVTM and ANQGSEA.

The sequenced sample was PBMCs from the stem cell graft donor, obtained from the stem cell graft. The sequence came from a human donor who donated a stem cell graft to a child with acute myeloid leukemia. The gene calls are TRBV29-1 and TRBJ1-4; D unclear. CDR3 bases: TGCAGCGTAATAGATGAGGTTGGAGAAAAACTGTTTTTT. Protein product: CSVIDEVGEKLFF. Using reference TRBV29-1 and TRBJ1-4 for the parts outside the CDR3, the full variable domain is SAVISQKPSRDICQRGTSLTIQCQVDSQVTMMFWYRQQPGQSLTLIATANQGSEATYESGFVIDKFPISRPNLTFSTLTVSNMSPEDSSIYLCSVIDEVGEKLFFGSGTQLSVL.